The 2 T cell receptor beta chains listed next were all sequenced from one sample in a study of cytomegalovirus exposure and HLA in healthy donors. Both 60 Vbeta primers and 13 Jbeta primers went into the PCR. Profiled with immunoSEQ multiplex PCR; TCRdb holds only in-frame clones, not every one. The sample contains roughly 180,000 clones, 75% to 85% of which appear only once. Source material: PBMCs. The receptor source for this set is a woman aged 55-69 years in good health and CMV-seropositive.

The CDR3 sequence is CASSSSMETQYF. CDR3 nucleotides: TGTGCCAGCAGCTCATCTATGGAGACCCAGTACTTC. V is TRBV13 and J is TRBJ2-5; D remains unclear. Germline-derived CDR1 and CDR2 are PRHDT and FYEKMQ (reference sequence). This CDR3 spans 12 amino acids. Trimming pared 4 bases from V and 5 bases from J, leaving 8 bases between.

The chain joins TRBV2 to TRBJ1-1; 10 nucleotides align to TRBD1. Germline CDR1 reads SNHLY; CDR2 reads FYNNEI. The junction had 16 bases not matched to a gene; V was cut back by 5 bases and J by 10 bases. This CDR3 contains 16 residues. CDR3 bases: TGTGCCAGCAGTACCCCAGTAGGGACAGGGGCCCAAGGAGCTTTCTTT. Its translation is CASSTPVGTGAQGAFF.